A single sample is the source of the 21 T cell receptor beta chains below, sequenced in a study of CD8 T cells in Susac syndrome (dated by TCRdb to about 2019). Library construction relied on the immunoSEQ multiplex PCR assay. RNA was extracted using the RNeasy kit, and about 0.45 to 1 ug of the RNA was reverse transcribed with random hexamers. The public reads were reprocessed in TCRdb via fastp at Q25 and MiXCR, keeping in-frame beta chains. Rows with a matching CDR3 protein are joined into one entry that keeps the most common DNA and genes. This sample is represented by some 65,000 distinct CDR3 sequences; around 96% of them were singletons. Together, the top ten hold less than 0.65% of the sample. The sequencing sample was made of CD8+ T cells from PBMCs. Every receptor here comes from a human donor with multiple sclerosis.

Concerning this clonotype itself: At one end the junction does not follow the germline gene, possibly because of a read error. V usage is TRBV13 and J usage is TRBJ2-6; 8 bases map to TRBD1. In germline, CDR1 is PRHDT, CDR2 FYEKMQ (reference sequence). This CDR3 is 12 amino acids long. The CDR3 region has the DNA TGTGCCAGCAGCCAACAGGGGGAGCGCCCTGATTTC. It codes for CASSQQGERPDF.

The chain carries TRBV5-4 and TRBJ2-7; 12 bases are shared with TRBD1. With V trimmed by 3 bases and J by 3 bases, 4 bases remained unmatched. The CDR3 sequence is 15 residues long. CDR1 is SGHNT, CDR2 YYREEE, per germline (reference sequence). The CDR3 loop is CASSWGTGGGYEQYF. The CDR3 coding sequence is TGTGCCAGCAGCTGGGGGACAGGGGGCGGCTACGAGCAGTACTTC.

The genes are TRBV18 and TRBJ2-2; D is unresolved. V was pared by 0 bases and J by 6 bases, with 11 bases between. CDR1 and CDR2 from the germline V gene are KGHSH and LQKENI. The CDR3 is 15 residues long. The CDR3 sequence: CASSPPEGFAGELFF. The CDR3 DNA reads as TGTGCCAGCTCACCACCGGAAGGGTTCGCCGGGGAGCTGTTTTTT.

This sequence joins TRBV12-3 or TRBV12-4 and TRBJ2-3; the D gene is possibly TRBD1 (5 bases). Trimming left V 8 bases short and J 1 base short, with 13 bases between. The CDR3 is 14 amino acids. CDR3 in DNA: TGTGCCAGCTGGGGCCCGGGTGGCACAGATACGCAGTATTTT. Translation gives CASWGPGGTDTQYF.

The count of this clonotype is one. V usage is TRBV5-6 and J usage is TRBJ1-4; D gene unclear. V lost 4 bases and J lost 8, with 21 bases in between. The CDR3 runs 16 residues. The germline CDR1 and CDR2 sequences are SGHDT and YYEEEE. CDR3 nucleotides: TGTGCCAGCAGCCTGGAGGGTGATGCCCTCGGAGAAAAACTGTTTTTT. As protein: CASSLEGDALGEKLFF.

The rearrangement joins TRBV30 to TRBJ2-7; 7 nucleotides line up with TRBD1. The CDR3 is made up of 13 amino acids. The V gene end was trimmed by 4 bases and the J gene end by 4 bases; junction bases not matched to a gene: 7. Per germline, CDR1 GTSNPN and CDR2 SVGIG (reference sequence). CDR3 in DNA: TGTGCCTGGATCCCAGCGACAGGGTACGAGCAGTACTTC. As protein: CAWIPATGYEQYF.

The chain carries TRBV3-1 and TRBJ1-2; D is possibly TRBD1 (6 bases). Germline lookup yields CDR1 LGHDT and CDR2 YNNKEL (reference sequence). The CDR3 spans 13 residues. Deletions cut 2 bases from V and 8 bases from J, with 12 bases between. The CDR3 coding sequence is TGTGCCAGCAGCCAACCTAACAGGGACGGCTACACCTTC. Its translation is CASSQPNRDGYTF.

This clonotype was observed a handful of times. The rearrangement links TRBV5-6 to TRBJ1-2; D is ambiguous. This CDR3 contains 15 residues. CDR1 and CDR2 (germline): SGHDT, YYEEEE. V dropped 0 bases and J dropped 1 base, with 10 bases sitting between them. CDR3 coding DNA: TGTGCCAGCAGCTTGGATCGGGTGCTTAACTATGGCTACACCTTC. As protein: CASSLDRVLNYGYTF.

This clonotype was recorded once. V is TRBV7-2 and J is TRBJ2-7, with 9 bases lining up with TRBD2. The CDR3 has 14 amino acids. Unmatched junction bases numbered 2, after V lost 1 base and J lost 4 bases. Germline loops: CDR1 SGHTA, CDR2 FQGNSA. The CDR3, as DNA: TGTGCCAGCAGCTTAGGACTAGCGGTATACGAGCAGTACTTC. Translated, it gives CASSLGLAVYEQYF.

The gene calls are TRBV27 and TRBJ2-7; either TRBD1 or TRBD2 may supply D (5 bases each). This CDR3 has 14 residues. V shed 5 bases and J shed 5 bases, with 16 bases lying between them. Germline V gene lookup returns CDR1 MNHEY and CDR2 SMNVEV (reference sequence). CDR3 in DNA: TGTGCCAGCAGTCCCGGGACCAAAGGCCACGAGCAGTACTTC. It encodes CASSPGTKGHEQYF.

The chain has TRBV20-1 and TRBJ2-7; TRBD2 matches at 7 bases. The ends lost 0 bases at V and 3 bases at J; junction bases unmatched: 5. Per germline, CDR1 DFQATT and CDR2 SNEGSKA (reference sequence). The CDR3 totals 14 residues. Here the CDR3 DNA reads TGCAGTGCTAGAGATCGGGAGGACTTCTACGAGCAGTACTTC. It encodes CSARDREDFYEQYF.

The chain uses TRBV20-1 and TRBJ1-1; a weak D match, TRBD1 (5 bases). The germline V and J ends were trimmed by 1 base and 3 bases, with 12 bases remaining between them. Germline V CDR1 and CDR2: DFQATT, SNEGSKA (reference sequence). CDR3 length: 14 amino acids. The CDR3 nucleotides read TGCAGTGCTAGAGGGGACCGCCGAGACACTGAAGCTTTCTTT. Amino acid sequence: CSARGDRRDTEAFF.

The gene calls are TRBV20-1 and TRBJ2-7, with D uncertain. Germline CDR1 and CDR2: DFQATT and SNEGSKA (reference sequence). CDR3 size: 15 residues. V was trimmed by 0 bases and J by 3 bases, leaving 15 bases between them. The CDR3 is CSARDIGRPDYEQYF. The CDR3 DNA sequence: TGCAGTGCTAGAGATATCGGCAGGCCAGACTACGAGCAGTACTTC.

The chain employs TRBV28 and TRBJ2-5; 8 positions match TRBD1. Germline V gene lookup returns CDR1 MDHEN and CDR2 SYDVKM. Losses at the gene ends were 3 bases for V and 5 bases for J; bases not matched to a gene: 11. There are 16 residues in the CDR3. The CDR3 is CASSFSWQGALETQYF. The CDR3 bases are TGTGCCAGCAGTTTTTCGTGGCAGGGGGCCTTGGAGACCCAGTACTTC.

The gene calls are TRBV7-3 and TRBJ2-1, with 12 bases lining up with TRBD2. The germline CDR1 and CDR2 sequences are SGHTA and FQGTGA. CDR3 length equals 15 residues. Germline trimming cut 6 bases from V and 8 bases from J; bases unmatched to any gene: 8. The CDR3 here is CASRPLAGGPHEQFF. The CDR3 bases are TGTGCCAGCAGACCGCTAGCGGGGGGGCCCCATGAGCAGTTCTTC.

J is TRBJ2-5 and V is TRBV12-3 or TRBV12-4; the D is unclear. The V end lost 5 bases, the J end lost 2 bases, and 9 bases lay between the germline ends. This CDR3 contains 13 residues. The chain's CDR3 is CASSQEWQETQYF. The CDR3 DNA sequence: TGTGCCAGCAGTCAAGAGTGGCAAGAGACCCAGTACTTC.

The chain has TRBV13 and TRBJ2-7; 8 bases are shared with TRBD1. The CDR3 totals 14 residues. V dropped 4 bases and J dropped 5; count of bases not matched to a gene: 7. CDR1 is PRHDT and CDR2 is FYEKMQ in the germline V gene (reference sequence). The CDR3 sequence: CASSYRTGRNEQYF. The CDR3 DNA follows: TGTGCCAGCAGCTACAGGACAGGGAGGAACGAGCAGTACTTC.

CDR3 sequence: CAVQSGTESNEQFF. As DNA, the CDR3 is TGTGCCGTCCAATCCGGGACAGAAAGCAATGAGCAGTTCTTC. This chain joins TRBV7-9 and TRBJ2-1, with 7 bases fitting TRBD1. V was pared by 11 bases and J by 6 bases, with 13 bases of the junction left unmatched. Germline CDR1 and CDR2: SEHNR and FQNEAQ (reference sequence). The CDR3 runs 14 residues. The variable domain in full, with the rest retrieved from reference TRBV7-9 and TRBJ2-1, is DTGVSQNPRHKITKRGQNVTFRCDPISEHNRLYWYRQTLGQGPEFLTYFQNEAQLEKSRLLSDRFSAERPKGSFSTLEIQRTEQGDSAMYLCAVQSGTESNEQFFGPGTRLTVL.

The chain carries TRBV6-5 and TRBJ1-1; D call uncertain. V gave up 6 bases and J gave up 0 bases, with 11 bases separating them. There are 14 residues in the CDR3. Per germline, CDR1 MNHEY and CDR2 SVGAGI. The CDR3, as DNA: TGTGCCAGCAGAGGTCAGTTCATGAACACTGAAGCTTTCTTT. Residues: CASRGQFMNTEAFF.

The chain joins TRBV4-1 to TRBJ2-7, with D maybe TRBD1 (5 bases). The germline CDR1 and CDR2 sequences are MGHRA and YSYEKL. This CDR3 spans 13 amino acids. Trimming removed 5 bases from V and 0 bases from J, with 8 bases in between. DNA for the CDR3: TGCGCCAGCAGCGGACAAAACTCCTACGAGCAGTACTTC. Translating gives CASSGQNSYEQYF.

The chain links TRBV24-1 to TRBJ1-1; D is uncertain. The CDR3 length is 13 residues. Between the trimmed V and J ends, which lost 11 bases and 1 base, there was a span of 13 bases. The germline V gene has CDR1 KGHDR and CDR2 SFDVKD. CDR3 protein: CAIRTAENTEAFF. Here the CDR3 DNA reads TGTGCCATCAGGACGGCGGAGAACACTGAAGCTTTCTTT.